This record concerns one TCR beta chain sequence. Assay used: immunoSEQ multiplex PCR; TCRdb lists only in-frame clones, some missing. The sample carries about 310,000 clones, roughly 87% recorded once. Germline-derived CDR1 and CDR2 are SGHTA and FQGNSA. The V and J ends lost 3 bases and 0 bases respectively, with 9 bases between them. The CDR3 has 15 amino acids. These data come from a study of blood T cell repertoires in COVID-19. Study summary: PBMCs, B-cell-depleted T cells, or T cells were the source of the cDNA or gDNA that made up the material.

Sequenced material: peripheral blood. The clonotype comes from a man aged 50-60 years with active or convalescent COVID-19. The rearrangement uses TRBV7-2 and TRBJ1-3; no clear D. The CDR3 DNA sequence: TGTGCCAGCAGCTTGCAGGCGCTCTCTGGAAACACCATATATTTT. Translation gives CASSLQALSGNTIYF.